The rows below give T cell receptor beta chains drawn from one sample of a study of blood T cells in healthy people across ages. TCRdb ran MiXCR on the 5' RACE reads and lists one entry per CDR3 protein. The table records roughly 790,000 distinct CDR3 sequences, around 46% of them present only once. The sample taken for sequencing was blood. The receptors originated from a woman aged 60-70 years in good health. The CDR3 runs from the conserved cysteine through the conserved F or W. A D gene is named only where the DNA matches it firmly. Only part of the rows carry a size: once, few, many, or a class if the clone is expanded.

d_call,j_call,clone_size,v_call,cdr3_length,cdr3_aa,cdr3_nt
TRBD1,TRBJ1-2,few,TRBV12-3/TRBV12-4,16,CASSSPDRGLGYGYTF,TGTGCCAGCAGTTCCCCGGACAGGGGGCTTGGCTATGGCTACACCTTC
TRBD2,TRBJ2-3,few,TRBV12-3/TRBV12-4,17,CASSSRMTSGGTDTQYF,TGTGCCAGCAGTTCCCGAATGACTAGCGGGGGCACAGATACGCAGTATTTT
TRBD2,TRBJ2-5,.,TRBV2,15,CASSVERGARETQYF,TGTGCCAGCAGTGTGGAGCGGGGGGCCAGGGAGACCCAGTACTTC
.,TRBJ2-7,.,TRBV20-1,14,CSAETPGVRNEQYF,TGCAGTGCTGAAACCCCAGGGGTCCGTAACGAGCAGTACTTC
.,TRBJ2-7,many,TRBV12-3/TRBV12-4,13,CASRQGNTYEQYF,TGTGCCAGCAGGCAGGGTAACACCTACGAGCAGTACTTC
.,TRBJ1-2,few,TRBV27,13,CASSLQGFYGYTF,TGTGCCAGCAGTTTACAGGGCTTCTATGGCTACACCTTC
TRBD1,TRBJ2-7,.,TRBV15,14,CATSSLGTGYEQYF,TGTGCCACCAGCAGTCTTGGGACAGGCTACGAGCAGTACTTC
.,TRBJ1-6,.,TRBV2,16,CASSEEEGGSSSPLHF,TGTGCCAGCAGTGAAGAAGAAGGCGGAAGTTCTTCACCCCTCCACTTT
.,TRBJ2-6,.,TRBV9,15,CASSGGVRGANVLTF,TGTGCCAGCAGCGGGGGAGTAAGAGGGGCCAACGTCCTGACTTTC
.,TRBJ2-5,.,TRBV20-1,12,CSVRTSKETQYF,TGCAGTGTCAGAACTAGTAAAGAGACCCAGTACTTC
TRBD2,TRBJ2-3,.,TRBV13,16,CASSTLTSGGTDTQYF,TGTGCCAGCAGCACCTTGACTAGCGGGGGCACAGATACGCAGTATTTT
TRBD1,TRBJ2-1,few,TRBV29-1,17,CNVEGVGTGKAYNEQFF,TGCAACGTTGAAGGGGTAGGGACAGGGAAGGCCTACAATGAGCAGTTCTTC
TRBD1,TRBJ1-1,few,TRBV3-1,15,CASSHAGTGVTEAFF,TGTGCCAGCAGCCATGCCGGGACAGGGGTTACTGAAGCTTTCTTT
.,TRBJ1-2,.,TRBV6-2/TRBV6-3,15,CASSYGDGETHGYTF,TGTGCCAGCAGTTACGGCGACGGAGAGACCCATGGCTACACCTTC
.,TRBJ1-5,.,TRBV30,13,CAWSVRVGQPQHF,TGTGCCTGGAGTGTACGGGTCGGGCAGCCCCAGCATTTT
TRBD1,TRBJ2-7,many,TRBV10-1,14,CASSDHRGAYEQYF,TGCGCCAGCAGTGACCACAGGGGAGCCTACGAGCAGTACTTC
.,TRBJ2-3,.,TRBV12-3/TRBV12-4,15,CASKRPGSFTDAQYF,TGTGCCAGCAAACGGCCGGGCTCATTCACAGATGCGCAGTATTTT
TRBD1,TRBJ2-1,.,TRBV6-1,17,CASSPATPGQAYNEQFF,TGTGCCAGCAGCCCTGCTACTCCGGGACAGGCGTACAATGAGCAGTTCTTC
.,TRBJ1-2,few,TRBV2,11,CAAGEIYGYTF,TGTGCAGCCGGGGAGATCTATGGCTACACCTTC
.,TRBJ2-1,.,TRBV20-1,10,CSASLESRFF,TGCAGTGCTAGTCTGGAGAGTCGGTTCTTC
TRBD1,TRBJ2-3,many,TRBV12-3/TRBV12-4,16,CASSLDRGRRTDTQYF,TGTGCCAGCAGTTTAGACAGGGGAAGGCGCACAGATACGCAGTATTTT
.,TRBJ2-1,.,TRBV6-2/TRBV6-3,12,CASALPRAEQFF,TGTGCCAGCGCCCTCCCCCGGGCGGAGCAGTTCTTC
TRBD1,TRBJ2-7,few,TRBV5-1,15,CASSLRAGGTYEQYF,TGCGCCAGCAGCTTGCGGGCAGGGGGCACGTACGAGCAGTACTTC
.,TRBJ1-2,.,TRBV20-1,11,CSAIPNYGYTF,TGCAGTGCTATCCCAAACTATGGCTACACCTTC
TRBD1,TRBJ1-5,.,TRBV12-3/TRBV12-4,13,CASRDRAKPPQHF,TGTGCCAGCAGGGACAGGGCGAAACCGCCCCAGCATTTT
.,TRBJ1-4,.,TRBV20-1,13,CSARAGDNEKLFF,TGCAGTGCTAGAGCCGGGGATAATGAAAAACTGTTTTTT
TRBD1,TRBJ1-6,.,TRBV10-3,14,CATKTGTYNSPLHF,TGTGCCACCAAGACAGGGACCTATAATTCACCCCTCCACTTT
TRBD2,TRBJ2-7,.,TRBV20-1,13,CRATSGQSYEQYF,TGCAGGGCGACTAGCGGGCAATCCTACGAGCAGTACTTC
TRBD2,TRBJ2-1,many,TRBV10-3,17,CAISPGLAGEGYNEQFF,TGTGCCATCAGCCCGGGACTAGCGGGAGAGGGCTACAATGAGCAGTTCTTC
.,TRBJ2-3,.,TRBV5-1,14,CASSLPLVTDTQYF,TGCGCCAGCAGCTTGCCCCTAGTCACAGATACGCAGTATTTT
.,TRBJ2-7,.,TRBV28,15,CASSLTLQGSYEQYF,TGTGCCAGCAGTTTAACCCTACAGGGAAGCTACGAGCAGTACTTC
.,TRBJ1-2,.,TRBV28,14,CASRGGSPLYGYTF,TGTGCCAGCAGGGGGGGCTCGCCACTATATGGCTACACCTTC
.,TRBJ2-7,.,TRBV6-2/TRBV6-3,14,CASDPGRGRYEQYF,TGTGCCAGCGATCCGGGCCGGGGGCGCTACGAGCAGTACTTC
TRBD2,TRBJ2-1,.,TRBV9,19,CASDSDGELADTTDNEQFF,TGTGCCAGCGACTCAGATGGGGAACTAGCGGACACTACAGACAATGAGCAGTTCTTC
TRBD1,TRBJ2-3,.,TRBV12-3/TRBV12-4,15,CTSSLEGGFSDTQYF,TGTACCAGCAGTTTAGAAGGGGGCTTTTCAGATACGCAGTATTTT
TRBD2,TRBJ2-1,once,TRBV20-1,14,CSAGPSGRIDEQFF,TGCAGTGCTGGGCCTAGCGGGAGAATAGATGAGCAGTTCTTC
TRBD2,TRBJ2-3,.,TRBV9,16,CASSGRMGRGIATQYF,TGTGCCAGCAGCGGGAGGATGGGGCGGGGGATTGCTACGCAGTATTTT